The clone carrying this T cell receptor (beta chain) was seen more than once but under ten times. TCRdb's copy holds only in-frame clones and misses some; the assay was immunoSEQ multiplex PCR. This table holds approximately 300,000 clones, approximately 81% found once. This record belongs to a study of blood T cell repertoires in COVID-19. V lost 4 bases, J lost 0 bases, and 12 bases lay in between. CDR3 length: 16 amino acids. The germline CDR1 and CDR2 sequences are SGHTA and FQGNSA. The sample comprised PBMCs or T cells enriched from blood (not recorded which). This sequence joins TRBV7-2 and TRBJ1-4; a weak D match, TRBD1 (5 bases). This clonotype originated in a woman aged 25-40 years who had been exposed to COVID-19. This CDR3 reads CASSSRQPATNEKLFF. DNA for the CDR3: TGTGCCAGCAGCTCAAGACAGCCTGCAACTAATGAAAAACTGTTTTTT.